The clone carrying this T cell receptor (beta chain) came up many times. Its target is not known. Relative to the germline gene, one junction end is altered; a read error may explain this. TCRdb re-derived calls from the 5' RACE reads in MiXCR, one entry per CDR3 protein. The table has approximately 120,000 distinct CDR3 sequences, 6% to 8% seen once; the top ten hold roughly 2.5%. CDR3 length equals 14 residues. CDR1 is SSHAT, CDR2 FNYEAQ, per germline (reference sequence). This sample is part of a study of T cells after yellow fever vaccination. Study-level information: Low-cell-number fractions underwent preparation using SMART-Seq v4 Ultra Low Input.

Whole-study findings and limits: Reappearance after the booster was observed for most primary-vaccination clones (roughly 97% CD4, just over 85% CD8).

This sample comprised CD4+ T cells sorted from PBMCs, obtained 10 days after the first yellow fever vaccination. This clonotype was obtained from a man younger than 35 who received the YFV17D yellow fever vaccine. The gene calls are TRBV7-7 and TRBJ2-5, with a possible D match to TRBD2 (5 bases). CDR3 region: CASSFGLAQETQYF. CDR3 DNA sequence: TGTGCTAGCAGTTTTGGGCTAGCTCAAGAGACCCAGTACTTC.